Listed below are T cell receptor beta chains from one sample, sequenced in a study of blood T cells in healthy people across ages. TCRdb ran MiXCR on the 5' RACE reads and lists one entry per CDR3 protein. The sample carries approximately 1.5 million distinct CDR3 sequences, around 36% recorded once. Sequenced input: blood. The receptor set was obtained from a woman between 25 and 40 years old in good health. The CDR3 runs from the conserved cysteine through the conserved F or W. Each record gives: V gene, J gene, D gene, CDR3 protein. D genes are given only for firm matches.

TRBV15,TRBJ2-7,NA,CATSITASYEQYF
TRBV3-1,TRBJ2-3,NA,CASSKRVSADTQYF
TRBV20-1,TRBJ1-4,TRBD1,CSADGQGPKIDGKLFF
TRBV6-5,TRBJ1-1,NA,CASRHRDTEAFF
TRBV4-2,TRBJ1-6,TRBD1,CASSQDTGGGSPLHF
TRBV13,TRBJ1-2,NA,CASSPRQISNYGYTF
TRBV27,NA,NA,CASSLLAGLWETQYF
TRBV3-1,TRBJ1-1,NA,CASSQAGSNTEAFF
TRBV20-1,TRBJ1-1,NA,CSAGMTVSEAFF
TRBV9,TRBJ2-5,TRBD2,CASTTGDLASGSQETQYF
TRBV5-1,TRBJ1-2,NA,CASRTGNNYGYTF
TRBV11-1,TRBJ2-1,NA,CASSLGGVYNEQFF
TRBV28,TRBJ2-3,NA,CASSRRPSGGDTQYF
TRBV12-3/TRBV12-4,TRBJ1-4,NA,CASSLKTGWNSNEKLFF
TRBV6-1,TRBJ2-1,TRBD1,CATQTGGSELFGNEQIF
TRBV6-1,TRBJ2-1,NA,CASSEVKDKPLHNEQFF
TRBV5-1,TRBJ1-1,NA,CASSGEGKNTEAFF
TRBV29-1,TRBJ2-1,NA,CSDAGQQVVHEQFF
TRBV30,TRBJ1-2,TRBD1,CAWSDGDSNYGYTF
TRBV6-5,TRBJ1-4,NA,CASSRGTNEKLFF
TRBV12-3/TRBV12-4,TRBJ1-2,NA,CASSLRHRVNYGYTF
TRBV7-6,TRBJ2-4,NA,CASSLSMGEKQYF
TRBV7-3,TRBJ2-3,TRBD2,CASGLSGKSTDTQYF
TRBV11-2,TRBJ2-7,NA,CASLSSGASGEQYF
TRBV2,TRBJ1-5,NA,CASKVDGGNQPQHF
TRBV4-1,TRBJ2-3,TRBD2,CASSQPGGGADTQYF
TRBV2,TRBJ2-3,NA,CASSESVGSIPRTDTQYF
TRBV9,TRBJ2-1,NA,CASSVDGTYNEQFF
TRBV6-6,TRBJ1-2,NA,CASSSQPPGGYTF